What follows are 11 T cell receptor beta chains derived from one specimen sequenced in a study of response to subunit inactivated influenza vaccine. MiXCR was run by TCRdb on the RT-PCR reads, yielding one entry per CDR3 protein. The profile shows fewer than 200,000 distinct CDR3 sequences, approximately 9.2% of them singletons. The sample consisted of non-naive T cells sorted from PBMCs, taken on the day of vaccination. These receptors were collected from a man in his fifties who received an inactivated influenza vaccine.

The chain has TRBV14 and TRBJ2-7; 11 nucleotides align to TRBD2. This CDR3 has 15 amino acids. V lost 3 bases to trimming and J lost 3 bases; unmatched junction nucleotides: 4. Germline V gives CDR1 SGHDN, CDR2 FVKESK. CDR3 in DNA: TGTGCCAGCAGCCAGACTAGCGGGATAGGCTACGAGCAGTACTTC. Residues: CASSQTSGIGYEQYF.

In regard to this clonotype: The junction departs from germline at one end; a sequencing error may be responsible. This chain joins TRBV3-1 and TRBJ1-6; 7 bases agree with TRBD1. The CDR3 covers 15 residues. The V gene's germline CDR1 is LGHDT and CDR2 YNNKEL (reference sequence). The chain's CDR3 is CACSQTTGQNSPLHF. The CDR3 DNA reads as TGTGCCTGCAGCCAAACGACAGGGCAGAATTCACCCCTCCACTTT.

This clonotype has just a few counts. The chain uses TRBV6-2 or TRBV6-3 and TRBJ2-7; TRBD2 matches 8 bases. The germline V gene encodes CDR1 MNHEY and CDR2 SVGEGT. The CDR3 is 14 amino acids. The V gene end was trimmed by 7 bases and the J gene end by 1 base; junction bases not matched to a gene: 6. The CDR3 DNA sequence: TGTGCCAGCATGCCAGCGGGAGTTTCCTACGAGCAGTACTTC. Residues: CASMPAGVSYEQYF.

The CDR3 bases are TGTGCCAGCAGATCTCGCGGGGGGCCAGGCCGGGAGCTGTTTTTT. Protein product: CASRSRGGPGRELFF. J is TRBJ2-2 and V is TRBV27; 8 bases map to TRBD2. CDR3 size: 15 residues. From germline, CDR1 is MNHEY and CDR2 SMNVEV (reference sequence). Losses at the gene ends were 6 bases for V and 9 bases for J; bases not matched to a gene: 12.

The chain links TRBV5-1 to TRBJ1-4; D not resolved. Germline V gene sequence: CDR1 SGHRS, CDR2 YFSETQ. V lost 2 bases, J lost 8 bases, and 16 bases lay in between. The CDR3 loop spans 15 amino acids. The CDR3 bases are TGCGCCAGCAGCTTCTCAGGAGGTGTCGGGGAAAAACTGTTTTTT. Translation gives CASSFSGGVGEKLFF.

J is TRBJ1-2 and V is TRBV2, with D perhaps TRBD1 (6 bases). With 6 bases removed from V and 6 bases from J, the gap between germline ends came to 14 bases. This CDR3 region has 13 residues. CDR1 is SNHLY, CDR2 FYNNEI, per germline. As DNA, the CDR3 is TGTGCCAGCAGACAGGGTTACGGGGATGGCTACACCTTC. Its translation: CASRQGYGDGYTF.

The chain combines TRBV6-2 or TRBV6-3 with TRBJ1-1, with TRBD1 as a possible D gene (6 bases). The CDR3 is 13 amino acids. Per germline, CDR1 MNHEY and CDR2 SVGEGT. Trimming cost V 0 bases and J 6 bases, with 8 bases left between them. The CDR3 DNA reads as TGTGCCAGCAGTTACTCGGGACACCCTGAAGCTTTCTTT. It translates to CASSYSGHPEAFF.

The genes are TRBV9 and TRBJ2-1; TRBD2 agrees at 9 bases. This CDR3 has 15 residues. The junction had 1 base not matched to a gene; V was cut back by 3 bases and J by 0 bases. Germline CDR1 reads SGDLS; CDR2 reads YYNGEE. CDR3 DNA: TGTGCCAGCAGCGCTAGCGGGACCTCCTACAATGAGCAGTTCTTC. As protein: CASSASGTSYNEQFF.

This chain connects TRBV7-7 to TRBJ2-2; D unclear. The CDR3 covers 14 residues. Germline values: CDR1 SSHAT, CDR2 FNYEAQ (reference sequence). Trimming stripped 5 bases from V and 4 bases from J, with 11 bases between. The CDR3 here is CASSLGGPTGELFF. The CDR3 nucleotides are TGTGCCAGCAGCCTCGGTGGCCCCACCGGGGAGCTGTTTTTT.

The chain joins TRBV4-3 to TRBJ2-2; D is perhaps TRBD1 (5 bases). The CDR3 consists of 15 residues. Germline V gene lookup returns CDR1 LGHNA and CDR2 YSLEER. Trimming stripped 1 base from V and 7 bases from J, with 13 bases between. The CDR3 region has the DNA TGCGCCAGCAGCCAAGGCTCAGGGCCCTTCGGGGAGCTGTTTTTT. The encoded protein is CASSQGSGPFGELFF.

Only a few counts were recorded for this clonotype. This chain connects TRBV6-1 to TRBJ2-7, with D unresolved. Per germline, CDR1 MNHNS and CDR2 SASEGT. Trimming pared 6 bases from V and 0 bases from J, leaving 9 bases between. This CDR3 region has 13 residues. Written as DNA, the CDR3 is TGTGCCAGCAGGAGACATATCTCCTACGAGCAGTACTTC. Its protein product is CASRRHISYEQYF.